The present T cell receptor (beta chain) was sequenced within a study of blood T cell repertoires in COVID-19. The overall study: Researchers got acute and convalescent COVID-19 samples from the United States, Italy and Spain. Nucleic acid was either cDNA or gDNA, and it came from T cells, B-cell-depleted T cells, or PBMCs.

In the study's own analysis: How many nucleated cells were present was estimated from reference gene primer amplification. Assay: immunoSEQ multiplex PCR; the TCRdb copy retains only in-frame clones and omits some. Clone size and the V and J calls come from that table; the DNA yielded D and trimming. Of 50,000 to 60,000 clones listed, about nine tenths were seen once; the top ten hold approximately 6.2%. This CDR3 region has 15 residues. The V and J ends lost 2 bases and 1 base respectively, with 10 bases between them. In germline, CDR1 is LNHDA, CDR2 SQIVND (reference sequence). V usage is TRBV19 and J usage is TRBJ2-3, with D possibly being TRBD2 (6 bases). The TCR sequence derives from a man aged 40-55 years with acute or convalescent COVID-19. Sample: peripheral blood. CDR3 in DNA: TGTGCCAGTAGTATAATGGGGACTCGCACAGATACGCAGTATTTT. Its protein product is CASSIMGTRTDTQYF.